The source of this T cell receptor (beta chain) is a study of shared clonotypes between healthy human individuals (dated by TCRdb to the early 2020s). Regarding the research as a whole: Two women and a few men aged 18 to 49 years were included in the cohort. For each donor, three plates each were used for CD4 naive and CD4 memory, two plates were used for CD8 naive, and one plate was used for CD8 memory. Libraries were prepared and TCR repertoires were sequenced by different laboratories using diverse techniques, in order to increase sequencing depth and limit assay-specific biases. Between about 0.94 and 10 billion PBMCs per donor were obtained by leukapheresis. The study deeply sequenced blood TCR repertoires of about 5 healthy adults to estimate repertoire size and the extent of clonotype sharing between individuals.

The paper's findings and limits, for the study overall: The small number of donors limited the genetic and exposure-history diversity represented. Compared with non-shared clonotypes, the clonotypes found in all four sorted-subset donors had higher generation probabilities. Larger estimated clonotype richness was generally found for naive subsets than for memory subsets. Rarefaction of sorted-subset datasets indicated incomplete sequencing despite the large sequencing depth. Pairwise subsampling indicated that sequencing depth was expected to affect the degree of clonotype sharing among donors. Roughly 5% of naive CD4, roughly 3.5% of naive CD8, around 2.3% of memory CD4, and 0.4% of memory CD8 clonotypes were shared across several donors. Sampling was restricted to blood, and TCR repertoires in tissue are likely to differ from TCR repertoires in blood.

TCR CDR3 regions were amplified from genomic DNA by multiplex PCR using the deep immunoSEQ assay. Extracted genomic DNA from each cell subset was distributed evenly across all wells of several immunoSEQ 96-well plates, and each plate was treated as a replicate. For sorted subsets, each replicate PCR was loaded with roughly 190 ng genomic DNA, equivalent to 25,000 to 35,000 T cell genomes. Purified libraries were measured with a Qubit 3.0 fluorometer, size-checked on a Bioanalyzer 2100, and measured again with the KAPA Library Quantification kit. Each immunoSEQ 96-well plate was sequenced on its own single-read 150-cycle Illumina NextSeq 550 flow cell. The study's processing was this. The immunoSEQ output contained only junctional sequences without quality scores, so filtering could not match that applied to full-length reads. Sequences were annotated with PyIR, a Python wrapper for IgBLAST v1.9, and V/J genes and CDR3 were assigned using IMGT germline references. Reads were filtered out if the reads had weak V/J assignments (E-value above 1e-6), no CDR3, stop codons, out-of-frame junctions, or ambiguous translated residues. A V3J clonotype was defined by an identical inferred V gene, J gene, and CDR3 amino acid sequence. Percentage overlap between repertoires was computed as shared unique clonotypes divided by the size of the smaller repertoire. Richness of each repertoire was evaluated using RTK rarefaction, the Chao1 estimator, and Recon v2.1 estimates of unobserved clonotypes. For all TCRbeta clonotypes obtained by the gDNA method from several donors, generation probabilities were computed with OLGA. TCRdb carries this immuneACCESS record with in-frame sequences only. Its versions omit some clonotypes, under half of them owing to an unresolved V gene in the studies checked, with the rest unexplained. That table furnishes V, J and clone size, whereas the DNA furnished D and trimming. The sample contains about 1.5 million clones, 95% to 99% of them found a single time. Roughly 0.4% of the sample belongs to the ten largest clones.

The CDR3 runs 15 residues from the cysteine to the phenylalanine. The only DNA kept is the CDR3, 45 bases in frame from the first base. V is shortened by 2 bases, J by 0 bases, and the region joining them spans 7 bases. The CDR1 and CDR2 encoded by the germline V gene are KGHSH and LQKENI. The donors were healthy, HIV-negative adults who had no recently reported acute infections or vaccinations. All donors were Caucasian adults living in Nashville, Tennessee, USA. Magnetic negative selection was used to enrich CD4+ T cells, after which naive cells were positively selected on CD45RA and the negative fraction became the memory subset. Blood was collected by leukapheresis, and PBMCs were isolated by Ficoll-Histopaque density gradient centrifugation and then cryopreserved in liquid nitrogen vapor phase. Analytical flow cytometry was used to check the purity and quantity of each magnetically sorted T cell population. From each sorted fraction, genomic DNA was isolated and quantified by UV absorbance on a Nanodrop 2000c.

In regard to this clone: The antigen it binds to is not known. No base qualities exist here, and no much larger clone lies one base off it.

The rearrangement combines TRBV18 with TRBJ2-2, with the D gene not confidently named. The TCR was taken from a man younger than 40 in good health. Sequencing used naive CD4+ T cells sorted from blood. Interpreted using the paper, the cell subset or site label stands for: CD45RA+ positively selected. The nucleotide sequence is TGTGCCAGCTCACCATCCCAGGCGAACACCGGGGAGCTGTTTTTT. Its protein is CASSPSQANTGELFF.